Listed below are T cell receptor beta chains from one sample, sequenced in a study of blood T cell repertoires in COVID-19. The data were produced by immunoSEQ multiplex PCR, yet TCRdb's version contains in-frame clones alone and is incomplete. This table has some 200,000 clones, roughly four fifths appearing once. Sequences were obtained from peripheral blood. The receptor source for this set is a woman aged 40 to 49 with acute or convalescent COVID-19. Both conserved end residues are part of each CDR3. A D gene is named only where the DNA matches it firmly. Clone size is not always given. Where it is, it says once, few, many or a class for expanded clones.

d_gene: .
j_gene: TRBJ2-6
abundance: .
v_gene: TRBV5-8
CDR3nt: TGTGCCAGCAGCTTGAGGGCGGGGACCTCTGGGGCCAACGTCCTGACTTTC
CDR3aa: CASSLRAGTSGANVLTF

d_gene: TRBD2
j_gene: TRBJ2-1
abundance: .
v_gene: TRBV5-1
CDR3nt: TGCGCCAGCATTCAGGGAGGGTCCTACAATGAGCAGTTCTTC
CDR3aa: CASIQGGSYNEQFF

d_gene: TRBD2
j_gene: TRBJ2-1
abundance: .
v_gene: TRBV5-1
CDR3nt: TGCGCCGGCAGCTTGGGAGGGAACCAGGCCTACAATGAGCAGTTCTTC
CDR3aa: CAGSLGGNQAYNEQFF

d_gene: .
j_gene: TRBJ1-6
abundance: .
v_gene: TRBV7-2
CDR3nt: TGTGCCAGCAAGGGGCAGGGCCTTTCACCCCTCCACTTT
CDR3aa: CASKGQGLSPLHF

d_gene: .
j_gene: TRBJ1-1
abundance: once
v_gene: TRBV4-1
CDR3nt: TGCGCCAGCAGCCAAGGGACATCGAACACTGAAGCTTTCTTT
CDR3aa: CASSQGTSNTEAFF

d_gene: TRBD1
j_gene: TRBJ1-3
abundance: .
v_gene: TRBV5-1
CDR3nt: TGCGCCAGCAGCTCGGGACAGGGGGTCATCTCTGGAAACACCATATATTTT
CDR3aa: CASSSGQGVISGNTIYF

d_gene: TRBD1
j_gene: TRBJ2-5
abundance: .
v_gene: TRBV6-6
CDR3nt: TGTGCCAGCAGTCGGACAGGGACCGAGACCCAGTACTTC
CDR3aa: CASSRTGTETQYF

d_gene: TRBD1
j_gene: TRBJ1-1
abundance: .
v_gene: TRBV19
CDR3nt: TGTGCCAGTAGTTACGGGCAGGGGGCCTTTTCTGAAGCTTTCTTT
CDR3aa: CASSYGQGAFSEAFF

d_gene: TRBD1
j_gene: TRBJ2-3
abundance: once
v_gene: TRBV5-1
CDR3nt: TGCGCCAGCAGGGGACAGGTGGGGGCAGATACGCAGTATTTT
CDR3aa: CASRGQVGADTQYF

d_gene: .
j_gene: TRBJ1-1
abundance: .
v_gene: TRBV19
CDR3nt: TGTGCCAGTAACTCGAACCTCGAAGCCACTGAAGCTTTCTTT
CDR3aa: CASNSNLEATEAFF

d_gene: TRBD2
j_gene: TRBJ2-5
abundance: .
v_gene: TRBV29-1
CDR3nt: TGCAGCGTGGGACTAGCGGGATCGGTGACCCAGTACTTC
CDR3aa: CSVGLAGSVTQYF